A single sample gave rise to the 19 T cell receptor beta chains below, sequenced in a study of OX40 agonist ivuxolimab in advanced cancers. Only in-frame clones appear in the TCRdb table, and some are missing; sequencing was by immunoSEQ multiplex PCR. The sample has 60,000 to 70,000 clones, roughly 87% seen once; the top ten hold 2.5% to 3%. This sample comprised CD4+ or CD8+ T cells sorted from blood, obtained in a trial of the OX40 agonist ivuxolimab. The receptor set was obtained from an adult with an advanced solid tumor such as melanoma, head and neck, liver or kidney cancer.

This clone was counted between two and nine times. The chain employs TRBV5-1 and TRBJ2-3; D is possibly TRBD2 (6 bases). The CDR3 consists of 13 residues. CDR1 is SGHRS, CDR2 YFSETQ, per germline. Trimming pared 5 bases from V and 0 bases from J, leaving 7 bases between. CDR3 protein: CASREGSTDTQYF. CDR3 in DNA: TGCGCCAGCAGGGAGGGGAGCACAGATACGCAGTATTTT.

V usage is TRBV19 and J usage is TRBJ2-2, with D possibly being TRBD1 (5 bases). CDR3 length: 15 residues. V dropped 7 bases and J dropped 3 bases, with 15 bases sitting between them. Germline V CDR1 and CDR2: LNHDA, SQIVND (reference sequence). This chain's CDR3 is CASNQRRDYTGELFF. The CDR3 region has the DNA TGTGCCAGTAACCAGCGCAGGGATTACACCGGGGAGCTGTTTTTT.

The genes are TRBV19 and TRBJ2-2, with 7 bases matching TRBD1. The CDR3 sequence is 16 residues long. Trimming removed 5 bases from V and 1 base from J; junction bases left unmatched: 7. CDR1 LNHDA and CDR2 SQIVND come from the germline V gene (reference sequence). In nucleotides, the CDR3 is TGTGCCAGTAGTCCCCGTCAGGGGGAGAACACCGGGGAGCTGTTTTTT. Encoded protein: CASSPRQGENTGELFF.

The chain combines TRBV5-5 with TRBJ2-7; the match to TRBD1 covers 9 bases. Germline V gene lookup returns CDR1 SGHKS and CDR2 YYEKEE (reference sequence). Unmatched junction bases numbered 7, after V lost 3 bases and J lost 3 bases. This CDR3 has 15 residues. The CDR3 DNA reads TGTGCCAGCAGCTCGAATGGGGACAGGGACTACGAGCAGTACTTC. Translated, it gives CASSSNGDRDYEQYF.

This chain uses TRBV7-9 with TRBJ2-3; D uncertain. The CDR3 length is 12 residues. V was clipped by 10 bases and J by 0 bases, with 8 bases between them. Germline lookup yields CDR1 SEHNR and CDR2 FQNEAQ (reference sequence). CDR3 in amino acids: CAKDRSTDTQYF. The DNA of the CDR3 is TGTGCCAAGGATCGCAGCACAGATACGCAGTATTTT.

This rearrangement joins TRBV5-6 to TRBJ2-7; D remains unclear. This CDR3 has 15 amino acids. The germline V gene encodes CDR1 SGHDT and CDR2 YYEEEE. Trimming took 4 bases from V and 2 from J, leaving 16 bases between them. CDR3 sequence reads: CASSRLQSRAYEQYF. CDR3 DNA sequence: TGTGCCAGCAGCCGCCTACAGAGTCGAGCCTACGAGCAGTACTTC.

About this clone: An end of the junction differs from the germline gene, which may be a read error. CDR3 residues: CAISDPNNEQFF. The CDR3 DNA sequence: TGTGCCATCAGTGACCCGAACAATGAGCAGTTCTTC. The chain combines TRBV6-1 with TRBJ2-1; no clear D. The CDR3 runs to 12 residues. From germline, CDR1 is MNHNS and CDR2 SASEGT.

This chain joins TRBV19 and TRBJ2-5; the D gene is possibly TRBD1 (6 bases). CDR1 and CDR2 from the germline V gene are LNHDA and SQIVND (reference sequence). CDR3 size: 13 residues. The ends were cut back, 5 bases at V and 1 base at J, with 8 bases in the middle. The CDR3 loop is CASSAQGQETQYF. For the CDR3, the DNA is TGTGCCAGTAGTGCACAGGGCCAAGAGACCCAGTACTTC.

The chain combines TRBV19 with TRBJ2-7; TRBD2 agrees at 9 bases. The CDR3 sequence is 16 residues long. J gave up 1 base and V 6 bases, and 10 bases lay outside the gene matches. The germline CDR1 and CDR2 sequences are LNHDA and SQIVND (reference sequence). CDR3 sequence (DNA): TGTGCCAGTAGCGCACCGGCTAGCGGGGCTTCCTACGAGCAGTACTTC. Translation: CASSAPASGASYEQYF.

This clone is a singleton in its sample. The chain recombines TRBV6-1 with TRBJ2-1; D ambiguous. The CDR3 has 13 residues. V lost 2 bases and J 7 bases, leaving 9 bases between the germline ends. Germline V gene lookup returns CDR1 MNHNS and CDR2 SASEGT. This CDR3 is CASSEKTENEQFF. CDR3 DNA sequence: TGTGCCAGCAGTGAAAAGACCGAAAATGAGCAGTTCTTC.

The V call is TRBV7-3, the J call TRBJ1-1; the match to TRBD1 covers 7 bases. The CDR3 has 15 residues. Losses at the gene ends were 5 bases for V and 4 bases for J; bases not matched to a gene: 10. Germline assignment: CDR1 SGHTA and CDR2 FQGTGA. Here the CDR3 reads CASSPRRDRVTEAFF. The DNA for the CDR3 is TGTGCCAGCAGCCCACGACGTGACAGGGTCACTGAAGCTTTCTTT.

The genes are TRBV4-3 and TRBJ2-1, with TRBD2 matching over 8 bases. CDR3 length: 16 residues. Per germline, CDR1 LGHNA and CDR2 YSLEER. V lost 0 bases, J lost 4 bases, and 5 bases stayed unmatched. CDR3 DNA: TGCGCCAGCAGCCAAGAAGGAACTAGCGGTTACAATGAGCAGTTCTTC. It codes for CASSQEGTSGYNEQFF.

The V call is TRBV28, the J call TRBJ2-1; tentatively, D is TRBD1 or TRBD2 (7 bases each). This CDR3 has 13 residues. Per germline, CDR1 MDHEN and CDR2 SYDVKM. V lost 8 bases, J lost 7 bases, and 15 bases lay in between. Here the CDR3 DNA reads TGTGCCAGCGTCAGGGGGGGGGTGAATGAGCAGTTCTTC. Translation gives CASVRGGVNEQFF.

This clone has just a few counts. This chain joins TRBV4-1 and TRBJ2-1; 14 bases fit TRBD2. The V gene's germline CDR1 is MGHRA and CDR2 YSYEKL. The CDR3 extends over 18 amino acids. Losses at the gene ends were 0 bases for V and 5 bases for J; bases not matched to a gene: 6. The CDR3 spells CASSQDTTSGRVHNEQFF. The CDR3 bases are TGCGCCAGCAGCCAAGATACGACTAGCGGGAGGGTTCACAATGAGCAGTTCTTC.

V is TRBV27 and J is TRBJ2-5, with D perhaps TRBD1 (5 bases). The assigned J gene may be wrong: the sequence end matches TRBJ2-7 better. Germline V lookup: CDR1 MNHEY, CDR2 SMNVEV (reference sequence). The CDR3 runs 16 residues. CDR3 in amino acids: CASSPDSSLISHEQYF. The CDR3 DNA reads as TGTGCCAGCAGCCCCGACAGCTCACTAATCAGCCACGAGCAGTACTTC.

The V and J genes are TRBV14 and TRBJ2-7; D might be TRBD1 (6 bases). The CDR3 has 14 amino acids. CDR1 SGHDN and CDR2 FVKESK come from the germline V gene. The ends were cut back, 0 bases at V and 6 bases at J, with 12 bases in the middle. CDR3 sequence reads: CASSQEIRGFEQYF. In DNA, the CDR3 is TGTGCCAGCAGCCAAGAGATCAGGGGATTCGAGCAGTACTTC.

This chain links TRBV7-8 with TRBJ2-7, with 9 bases fitting TRBD2. The V and J ends lost 5 bases and 5 bases, in that order; junction bases with no gene match: 10. This CDR3 is 15 amino acids long. Per the germline V gene, CDR1 is SGHVS and CDR2 is FQNEAQ. The CDR3 DNA reads TGTGCCAGCAGCCCTCGTAGCGGGAGCGTCAACGAGCAGTACTTC. This gives the protein CASSPRSGSVNEQYF.

The chain carries TRBV7-9 and TRBJ2-7; weak D call: TRBD2 (6 bases). The germline CDR1 and CDR2 sequences are SEHNR and FQNEAQ (reference sequence). CDR3 length equals 14 residues. V lost 5 bases and J 1 base, leaving 12 bases between the germline ends. CDR3 protein: CASSHWGESYEQYF. The CDR3 DNA reads as TGTGCCAGCAGCCATTGGGGGGAGTCCTACGAGCAGTACTTC. Drawing the rest from reference TRBV7-9 and TRBJ2-7, the complete variable domain is DTGVSQNPRHKITKRGQNVTFRCDPISEHNRLYWYRQTLGQGPEFLTYFQNEAQLEKSRLLSDRFSAERPKGSFSTLEIQRTEQGDSAMYLCASSHWGESYEQYFGPGTRLTVT.

This chain's CDR3 is CASSYGQGNEQFF. The CDR3 DNA reads TGTGCCAGCAGTTACGGACAGGGGAATGAGCAGTTCTTC. V is TRBV27 and J is TRBJ2-1; TRBD1 agrees at 9 bases. Germline values: CDR1 MNHEY, CDR2 SMNVEV (reference sequence). The CDR3 contains 13 residues. With V trimmed by 4 bases and J by 7 bases, 2 bases remained unmatched.